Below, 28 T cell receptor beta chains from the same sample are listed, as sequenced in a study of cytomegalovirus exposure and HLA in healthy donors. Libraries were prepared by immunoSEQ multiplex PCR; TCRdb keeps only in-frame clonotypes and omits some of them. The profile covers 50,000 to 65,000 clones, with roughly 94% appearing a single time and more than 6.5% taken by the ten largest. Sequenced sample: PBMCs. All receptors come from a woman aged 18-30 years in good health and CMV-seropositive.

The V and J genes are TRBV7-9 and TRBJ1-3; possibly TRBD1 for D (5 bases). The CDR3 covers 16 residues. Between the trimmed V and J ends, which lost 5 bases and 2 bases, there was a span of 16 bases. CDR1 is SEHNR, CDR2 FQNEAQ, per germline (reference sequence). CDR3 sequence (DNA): TGTGCCAGCAGCAATGGGGTCAGGGAGGCTGGAAACACCATATATTTT. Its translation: CASSNGVREAGNTIYF.

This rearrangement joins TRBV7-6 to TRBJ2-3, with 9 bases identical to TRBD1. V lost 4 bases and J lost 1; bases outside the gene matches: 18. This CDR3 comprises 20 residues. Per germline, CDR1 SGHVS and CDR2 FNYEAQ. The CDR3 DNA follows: TGTGCCAGCAGCTGGGGACTCCGGGACAGGGCCCTCTACGGCACAGATACGCAGTATTTT. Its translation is CASSWGLRDRALYGTDTQYF.

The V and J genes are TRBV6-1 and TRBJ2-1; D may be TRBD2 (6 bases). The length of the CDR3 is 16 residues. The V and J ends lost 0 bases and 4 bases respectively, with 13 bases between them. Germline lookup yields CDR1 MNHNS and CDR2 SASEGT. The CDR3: CASSEAGRHVYNEQFF. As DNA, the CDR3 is TGTGCCAGCAGTGAAGCGGGGAGGCATGTATACAATGAGCAGTTCTTC.

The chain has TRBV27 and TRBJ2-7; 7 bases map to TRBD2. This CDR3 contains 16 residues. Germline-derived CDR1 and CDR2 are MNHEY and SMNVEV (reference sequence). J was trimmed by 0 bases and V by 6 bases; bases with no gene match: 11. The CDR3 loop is CASRKGGRANSYEQYF. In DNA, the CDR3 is TGTGCCAGCAGAAAGGGAGGGAGGGCCAACTCCTACGAGCAGTACTTC.

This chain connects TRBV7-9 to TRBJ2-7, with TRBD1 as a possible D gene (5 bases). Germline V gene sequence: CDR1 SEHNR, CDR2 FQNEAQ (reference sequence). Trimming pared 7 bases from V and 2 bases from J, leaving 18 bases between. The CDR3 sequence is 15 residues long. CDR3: CASTSFTGITYEQYF. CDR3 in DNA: TGTGCCAGCACTTCATTCACAGGAATTACCTACGAGCAGTACTTC.

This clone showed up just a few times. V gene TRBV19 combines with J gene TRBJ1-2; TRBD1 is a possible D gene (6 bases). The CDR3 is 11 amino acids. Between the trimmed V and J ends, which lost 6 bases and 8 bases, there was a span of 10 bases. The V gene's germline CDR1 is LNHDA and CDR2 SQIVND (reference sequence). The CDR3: CASRDRSGYTF. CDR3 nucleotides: TGTGCCAGTAGGGACAGATCAGGCTACACCTTC.

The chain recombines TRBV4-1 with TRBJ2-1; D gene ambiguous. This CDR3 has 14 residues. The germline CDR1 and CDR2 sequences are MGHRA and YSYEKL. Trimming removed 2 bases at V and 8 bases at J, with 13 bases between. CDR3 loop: CASSQYRSAYEQFF. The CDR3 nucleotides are TGCGCCAGCAGCCAATATAGGAGCGCCTATGAGCAGTTCTTC.

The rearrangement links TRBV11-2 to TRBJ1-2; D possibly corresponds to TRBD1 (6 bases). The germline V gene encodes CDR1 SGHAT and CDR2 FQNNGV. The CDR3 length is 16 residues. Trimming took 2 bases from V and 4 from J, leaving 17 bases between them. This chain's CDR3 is CASSLLTGNGVYGYTF. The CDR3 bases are TGTGCCAGCAGCTTATTAACAGGGAATGGAGTCTATGGCTACACCTTC.

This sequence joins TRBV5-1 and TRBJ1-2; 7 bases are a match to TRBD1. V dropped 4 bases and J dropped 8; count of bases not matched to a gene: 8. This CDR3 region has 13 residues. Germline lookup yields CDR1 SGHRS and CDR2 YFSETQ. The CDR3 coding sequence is TGCGCCAGCAGCCTGTCGGGACAGTTGGGCTACACCTTC. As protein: CASSLSGQLGYTF.

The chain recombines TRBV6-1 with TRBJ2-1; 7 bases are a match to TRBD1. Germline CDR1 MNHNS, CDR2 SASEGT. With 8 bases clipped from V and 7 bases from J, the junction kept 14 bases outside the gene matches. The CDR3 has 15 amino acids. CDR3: CASGPFSDRTNEQFF. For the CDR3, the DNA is TGTGCCAGCGGTCCTTTTTCGGACAGGACGAATGAGCAGTTCTTC.

CDR3 residues: CASSSEAGVGNEKLFF. DNA for the CDR3: TGTGCCAGCAGTTCCGAGGCCGGGGTTGGTAACGAAAAACTGTTTTTT. The rearrangement uses TRBV6-5 and TRBJ1-4, with unresolved D. Germline CDR1 reads MNHEY; CDR2 reads SVGAGI. Trimming removed 4 bases from V and 8 bases from J, with 20 bases in between. The CDR3 is 16 amino acids.

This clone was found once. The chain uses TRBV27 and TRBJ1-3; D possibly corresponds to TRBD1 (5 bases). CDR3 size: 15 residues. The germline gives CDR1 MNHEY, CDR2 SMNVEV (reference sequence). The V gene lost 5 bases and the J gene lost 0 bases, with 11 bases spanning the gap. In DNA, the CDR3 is TGTGCCAGCAGTCTGACAGCGATCTCTGGAAACACCATATATTTT. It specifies CASSLTAISGNTIYF.

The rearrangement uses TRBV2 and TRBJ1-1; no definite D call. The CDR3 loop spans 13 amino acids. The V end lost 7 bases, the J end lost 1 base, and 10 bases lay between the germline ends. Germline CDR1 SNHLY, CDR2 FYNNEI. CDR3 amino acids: CASTFNRNTEAFF. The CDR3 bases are TGTGCCAGCACCTTTAATAGGAACACTGAAGCTTTCTTT.

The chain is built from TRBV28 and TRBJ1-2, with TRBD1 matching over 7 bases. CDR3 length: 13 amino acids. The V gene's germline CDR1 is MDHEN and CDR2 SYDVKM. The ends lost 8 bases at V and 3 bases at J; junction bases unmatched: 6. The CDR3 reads CASLDRADYGYTF. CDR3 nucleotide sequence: TGTGCCAGCCTCGACAGGGCAGACTATGGCTACACCTTC.

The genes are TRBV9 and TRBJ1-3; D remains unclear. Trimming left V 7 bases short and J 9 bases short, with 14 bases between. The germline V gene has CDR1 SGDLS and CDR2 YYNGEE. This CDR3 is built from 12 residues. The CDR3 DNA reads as TGTGCCAGCGGGGAGGTTCCGAGCACCATATATTTT. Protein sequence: CASGEVPSTIYF.

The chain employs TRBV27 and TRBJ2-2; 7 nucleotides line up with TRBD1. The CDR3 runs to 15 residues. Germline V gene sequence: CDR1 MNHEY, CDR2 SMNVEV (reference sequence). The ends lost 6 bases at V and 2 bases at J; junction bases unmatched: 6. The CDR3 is CASSRDRPNTGELFF. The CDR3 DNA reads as TGTGCCAGCAGCCGGGACAGACCAAACACCGGGGAGCTGTTTTTT.

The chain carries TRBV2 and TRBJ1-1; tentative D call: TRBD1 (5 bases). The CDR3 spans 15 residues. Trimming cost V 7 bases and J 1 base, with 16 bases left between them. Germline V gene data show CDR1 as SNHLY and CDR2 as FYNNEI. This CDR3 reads CASKIQGAGNTEAFF. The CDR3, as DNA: TGTGCCAGCAAAATCCAGGGAGCGGGGAACACTGAAGCTTTCTTT. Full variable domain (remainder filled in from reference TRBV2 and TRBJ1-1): EPEVTQTPSHQVTQMGQEVILRCVPISNHLYFYWYRQILGQKVEFLVSFYNNEISEKSEIFDDQFSVERPDGSNFTLKIRSTKLEDSAMYFCASKIQGAGNTEAFFGQGTRLTVV.

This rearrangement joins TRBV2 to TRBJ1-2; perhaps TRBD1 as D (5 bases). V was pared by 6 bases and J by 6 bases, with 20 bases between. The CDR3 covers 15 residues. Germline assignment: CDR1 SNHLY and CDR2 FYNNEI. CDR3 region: CASSPRQGVDHGYTF. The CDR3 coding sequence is TGTGCCAGCAGCCCCCGGCAGGGTGTAGATCATGGCTACACCTTC.

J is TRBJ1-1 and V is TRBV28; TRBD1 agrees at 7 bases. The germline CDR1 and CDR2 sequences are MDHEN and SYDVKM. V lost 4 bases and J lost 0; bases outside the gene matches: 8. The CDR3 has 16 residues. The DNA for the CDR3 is TGTGCCAGCAGTTCCCCGACAGGGACCATGAACACTGAAGCTTTCTTT. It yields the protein CASSSPTGTMNTEAFF.

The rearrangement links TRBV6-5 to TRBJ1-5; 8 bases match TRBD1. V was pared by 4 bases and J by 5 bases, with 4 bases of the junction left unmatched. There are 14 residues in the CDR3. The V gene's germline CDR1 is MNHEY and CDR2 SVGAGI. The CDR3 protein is CASSSIQGDQPQHF. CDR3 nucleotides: TGTGCCAGCAGTTCGATACAGGGGGATCAGCCCCAGCATTTT.

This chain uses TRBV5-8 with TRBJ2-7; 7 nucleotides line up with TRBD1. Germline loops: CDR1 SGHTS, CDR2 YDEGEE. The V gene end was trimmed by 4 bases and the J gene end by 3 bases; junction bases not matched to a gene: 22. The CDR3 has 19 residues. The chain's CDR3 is CASSDDIRFSWDRVYEQYF. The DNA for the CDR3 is TGTGCCAGCAGCGACGATATAAGGTTTTCCTGGGACAGAGTCTACGAGCAGTACTTC.

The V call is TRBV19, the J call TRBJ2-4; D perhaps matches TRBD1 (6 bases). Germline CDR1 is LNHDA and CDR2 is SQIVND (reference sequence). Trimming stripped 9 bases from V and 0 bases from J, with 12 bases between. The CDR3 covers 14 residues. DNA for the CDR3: TGTGCCAGCGGACAGACCTTAGCCAAAAACATTCAGTACTTC. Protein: CASGQTLAKNIQYF.

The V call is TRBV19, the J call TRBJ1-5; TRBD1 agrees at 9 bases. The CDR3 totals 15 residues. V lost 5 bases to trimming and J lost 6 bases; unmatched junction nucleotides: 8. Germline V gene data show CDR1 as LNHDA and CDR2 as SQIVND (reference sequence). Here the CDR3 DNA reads TGTGCCAGTAGTGGGGGACAGGGTTTCCGTCAGCCCCAGCATTTT. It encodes CASSGGQGFRQPQHF.

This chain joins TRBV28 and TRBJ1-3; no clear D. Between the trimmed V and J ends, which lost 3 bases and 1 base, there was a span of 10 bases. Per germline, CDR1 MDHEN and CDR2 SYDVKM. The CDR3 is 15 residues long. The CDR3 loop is CASSFGVPSGNTIYF. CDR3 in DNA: TGTGCCAGCAGTTTTGGAGTTCCTTCTGGAAACACCATATATTTT.

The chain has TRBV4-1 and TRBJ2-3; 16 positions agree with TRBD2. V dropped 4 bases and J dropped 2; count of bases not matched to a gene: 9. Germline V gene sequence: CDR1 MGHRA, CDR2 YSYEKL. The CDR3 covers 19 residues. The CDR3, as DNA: TGCGCCAGCAGCCTCGGGACTAGCGGGGGGGATGGAATCACAGATACGCAGTATTTT. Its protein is CASSLGTSGGDGITDTQYF.

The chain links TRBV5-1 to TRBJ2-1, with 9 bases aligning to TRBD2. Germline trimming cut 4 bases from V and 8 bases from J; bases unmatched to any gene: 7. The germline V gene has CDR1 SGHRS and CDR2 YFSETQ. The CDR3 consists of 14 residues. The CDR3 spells CASSPMTSGDEQFF. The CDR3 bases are TGCGCCAGCAGCCCGATGACTAGCGGCGATGAGCAGTTCTTC.

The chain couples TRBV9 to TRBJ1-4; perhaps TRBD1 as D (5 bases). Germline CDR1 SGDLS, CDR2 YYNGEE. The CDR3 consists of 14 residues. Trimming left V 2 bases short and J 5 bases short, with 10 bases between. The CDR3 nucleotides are TGTGCCAGCAGCGTGGGGGGTGCGAATGAAAAACTGTTTTTT. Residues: CASSVGGANEKLFF.

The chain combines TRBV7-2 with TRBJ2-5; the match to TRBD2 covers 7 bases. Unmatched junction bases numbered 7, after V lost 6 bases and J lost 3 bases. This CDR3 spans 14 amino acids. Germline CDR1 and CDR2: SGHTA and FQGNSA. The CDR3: CASSRTGREETQYF. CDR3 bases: TGTGCCAGCAGTAGGACTGGGAGGGAAGAGACCCAGTACTTC. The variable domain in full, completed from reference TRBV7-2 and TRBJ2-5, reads GAGVSQSPSNKVTEKGKDVELRCDPISGHTALYWYRQSLGQGLEFLIYFQGNSAPDKSGLPSDRFSAERTGGSVSTLTIQRTQQEDSAVYLCASSRTGREETQYFGPGTRLLVL.